The TCR beta chain under discussion was sequenced for a study of blood T cell repertoires in COVID-19 (dated by TCRdb to 2018 to 2021). Context from the whole study: The collaborator samples originated in the United States, Italy and Spain and spanned the acute and convalescent phases of COVID-19. Sample metadata almost always included a de-identified subject ID, COVID-19 status, age in years and sex. Samples were obtained from the ongoing ImmuneRACE study (first 160 participants) and from 1,254 subjects provided by 6 global collaborators. The repertoires were released in a freely available public database meant as a resource for research on the immune response to SARS-CoV-2. Subjects who had been exposed to COVID-19, were actively infected with it, or had recovered from it provided the deeply sampled blood TCRbeta repertoires that made up the dataset. The prospective study material was composed of cDNA or gDNA derived from T cells, B-cell-depleted T cells, or PBMCs. HLA class I and class II types, where available, came from metadata supplied by the sample provider rather than from assay-based typing.

Each collaborating institution followed its own protocols to collect whole blood in K2EDTA tubes. For TCRbeta analysis, collaborators shipped samples as frozen whole blood, isolated PBMCs, or DNA extracted from either of those sample types. Concerning this clone itself: What this receptor recognizes is not known. There are no base qualities to consult, and no much larger clone falls within one base.

TCRbeta CDR3 regions were amplified from genomic DNA using the immunoSEQ Assay, a bias-controlled multiplex PCR. The study's own analysis went as follows. Nucleated cell counts per sample were estimated from amplification of reference gene primers within the assay. Sequence reads were collapsed and filtered to measure the absolute abundance of every unique TCRbeta CDR3 rearrangement. For each sample, productive Simpson clonality was calculated as the square root of Simpson's diversity index across productive rearrangements. This is the immuneACCESS table as TCRdb keeps it, with only in-frame sequences that have V and J called. A part of the clones is gone; compared with another copy, unresolved V genes explain less than half, and the rest is unexplained. V and J calls and clone size are copied from that table; D and trimming were computed from the DNA. The sample table shows 84,000 or so clones, and 70% to 90% are seen once. Roughly 5% of the sample goes to the ten largest clones.

Sequences SGHRS (CDR1) and YFSETQ (CDR2) are obtained from the germline V gene. V loses 4 bases, J loses 0 bases, and the germline ends lie 16 bases apart. Its CDR3 holds 16 amino acids, cysteine through phenylalanine. Solely the CDR3 DNA is kept, with 48 bases framed from the first base. General findings and caveats noted by the study authors: The quantity of clinical and demographic metadata differed by source and by participant and was supplied without curation.

The sequenced sample consisted of peripheral blood. The receptor comes from a man in his sixties with acute or convalescent COVID-19. The chain is encoded by TRBV5-1 joined to TRBJ1-1; the D gene assignment is ambiguous. The DNA sequence reads TGCGCCAGCAGCCCGGTGATTCGTGTAATGAACACTGAAGCTTTCTTT. Its protein product is CASSPVIRVMNTEAFF.